This passage covers 20 T cell receptor beta chains from one sample sequenced in a study of Ad26.COV2.S vaccination and SARS-CoV-2 variants. Treatment reported: 19 received Ad26.COV2.S at low or high dose, single or two shots; about five received placebo; per-sample allocation not given. Each sample was drawn 63 days after the first injection (of vaccine or placebo). Assay: immunoSEQ multiplex PCR; the TCRdb copy retains only in-frame clones and omits some. The profile shows about 350,000 clones, less than 90% of them singletons. The sample here was peripheral blood, taken in a trial of Ad26.COV2.S vaccine versus placebo. All receptors derive from a person aged 18-60 years who received the Ad26.COV2.S COVID-19 vaccine or a placebo.

The chain is built from TRBV6-2 or TRBV6-3 and TRBJ2-2; D gene uncertain. Per germline, CDR1 MNHEY and CDR2 SVGEGT. The CDR3 extends over 14 amino acids. The V gene lost 6 bases and the J gene lost 1 base, with 9 bases spanning the gap. In DNA, the CDR3 is TGTGCCAGCAGCCCACAGCTGAACACCGGGGAGCTGTTTTTT. Amino acid sequence: CASSPQLNTGELFF.

The chain employs TRBV6-5 and TRBJ1-2, with D possibly being TRBD1 (5 bases). Germline V lookup: CDR1 MNHEY, CDR2 SVGAGI. This CDR3 has 15 residues. V was shortened by 6 bases and J by 5 bases, with 19 bases between the two germline ends. The CDR3 region has the DNA TGTGCCAGCAGGACTTCGGGGCCGTCTACGTATGGCTACACCTTC. This sequence encodes CASRTSGPSTYGYTF.

This chain joins TRBV25-1 and TRBJ1-1; D gene unclear. Trimming left V 3 bases short and J 1 base short, with 9 bases between. The CDR3 loop spans 14 amino acids. From germline, CDR1 is MGHDK and CDR2 SYGVNS. The CDR3 loop reads CASSDYPGNTEAFF. The DNA for the CDR3 is TGTGCCAGCAGTGACTATCCCGGGAACACTGAAGCTTTCTTT. Variable domain in full (rest from reference TRBV25-1 and TRBJ1-1): EADIYQTPRYLVIGTGKKITLECSQTMGHDKMYWYQQDPGMELHLIHYSYGVNSTEKGDLSSESTVSRIRTEHFPLTLESARPSHTSQYLCASSDYPGNTEAFFGQGTRLTVV.

V usage is TRBV24-1 and J usage is TRBJ2-1; maybe TRBD2 (5 bases). The V end lost 3 bases, the J end lost 7 bases, and 12 bases lay between the germline ends. Germline V lookup: CDR1 KGHDR, CDR2 SFDVKD. This CDR3 region has 14 residues. CDR3 sequence reads: CATSDPGSWNEQFF. The CDR3, as DNA: TGTGCCACCAGTGATCCTGGGAGTTGGAATGAGCAGTTCTTC.

This rearrangement joins TRBV5-4 to TRBJ1-2; weak D call: TRBD1 (6 bases). Trimming cost V 3 bases and J 6 bases, with 21 bases left between them. The CDR3 contains 16 residues. Per the germline V gene, CDR1 is SGHNT and CDR2 is YYREEE (reference sequence). The CDR3 nucleotides are TGTGCCAGCAGCTCGGGTGCAATATCAGGGGCGGATGGCTACACCTTC. As protein: CASSSGAISGADGYTF.

The CDR3 region has the DNA TGTGCCAGCAGTTTAGGGGGCTCTAATAATTCACCCCTCCACTTT. This codes for CASSLGGSNNSPLHF. J is TRBJ1-6 and V is TRBV28; maybe TRBD1 (6 bases). The CDR3 is 15 residues long. Germline V gene sequence: CDR1 MDHEN, CDR2 SYDVKM. The V and J ends lost 2 bases and 5 bases respectively, with 10 bases between them.

The sample holds a few counts of this clone. The rearrangement links TRBV28 to TRBJ1-1, with D unresolved. Trimming took off 2 bases at V and 6 bases at J, with 19 bases between the two ends. The CDR3 runs 16 residues. The germline V gene encodes CDR1 MDHEN and CDR2 SYDVKM. CDR3 bases: TGTGCCAGCAGTTTAGAGAACAGCCTGGCCCACCCTGAAGCTTTCTTT. The encoded protein is CASSLENSLAHPEAFF.

The chain carries TRBV11-2 and TRBJ2-1; 9 nucleotides align to TRBD2. Germline trimming cut 5 bases from V and 3 bases from J; bases unmatched to any gene: 2. Germline CDR1 and CDR2: SGHAT and FQNNGV. The CDR3 sequence is 14 residues long. CDR3 DNA: TGTGCCAGCAGCCGGACTAGCGACTACAATGAGCAGTTCTTC. This gives the protein CASSRTSDYNEQFF.

The J gene is TRBJ2-7, the V gene TRBV7-2; 8 positions agree with TRBD1. The CDR3 consists of 13 residues. The germline CDR1 and CDR2 sequences are SGHTA and FQGNSA. V shed 6 bases and J 3 bases; nucleotides not matched to a gene: 4. The CDR3 is CASRGTGDYEQYF. The CDR3 region has the DNA TGTGCCAGCAGAGGGACAGGAGACTACGAGCAGTACTTC.

CDR3: CASSQERGHQPQHF. Written as DNA, the CDR3 is TGCGCCAGCAGCCAAGAACGTGGTCATCAGCCCCAGCATTTT. The chain joins TRBV4-1 to TRBJ1-5; D unresolved. Trimming cost V 0 bases and J 5 bases, with 8 bases left between them. The germline V gene has CDR1 MGHRA and CDR2 YSYEKL. The CDR3 length is 14 residues.

This chain links TRBV10-3 with TRBJ2-7; 9 bases agree with TRBD1. With 4 bases clipped from V and 6 bases from J, the junction kept 10 bases outside the gene matches. Germline V gives CDR1 ENHRY, CDR2 SYGVKD. This CDR3 comprises 15 residues. The CDR3 DNA reads as TGTGCCATCAGTGGCAAGGGACAGGGCAGTTCCGAGCAGTACTTC. Encoded protein: CAISGKGQGSSEQYF.

V and J are TRBV7-9 and TRBJ2-1; no firm D call. Looked up from germline, CDR1 is SEHNR and CDR2 is FQNEAQ (reference sequence). Trimming pared 5 bases from V and 7 bases from J, leaving 18 bases between. This CDR3 is built from 15 residues. CDR3 nucleotides: TGTGCCAGCAGCCAAGAGCGTTTAAGAGGTAATGAGCAGTTCTTC. The encoded protein is CASSQERLRGNEQFF.

This clone came up once. The chain uses TRBV9 and TRBJ1-1; D remains unclear. V dropped 4 bases and J dropped 3 bases, with 13 bases sitting between them. Germline loops: CDR1 SGDLS, CDR2 YYNGEE. The CDR3 is 14 amino acids. CDR3 sequence (DNA): TGTGCCAGCAGCTACCGGGCCACGGACACTGAAGCTTTCTTT. This translates into CASSYRATDTEAFF.

The chain couples TRBV28 to TRBJ1-2; D gene uncertain. CDR1 and CDR2 from the germline V gene are MDHEN and SYDVKM. The ends were cut back, 6 bases at V and 4 bases at J, with 12 bases in the middle. The CDR3 contains 13 residues. The CDR3 region has the DNA TGTGCCAGCAGGGGAGGGAGTCCCTATGGCTACACCTTC. Amino acids: CASRGGSPYGYTF.

The chain carries TRBV19 and TRBJ1-1, with D perhaps matching TRBD1 (5 bases). This CDR3 has 14 residues. The germline gives CDR1 LNHDA, CDR2 SQIVND (reference sequence). Trimming stripped 3 bases from V and 12 bases from J, with 20 bases between. CDR3 amino acids: CASSMIQPGLGTFF. The CDR3 DNA sequence: TGTGCCAGTAGTATGATACAACCGGGACTCGGGACTTTCTTT. Filled out from reference TRBV19 and TRBJ1-1, the complete variable domain reads DGGITQSPKYLFRKEGQNVTLSCEQNLNHDAMYWYRQDPGQGLRLIYYSQIVNDFQKGDIAEGYSVSREKKESFPLTVTSAQKNPTAFYLCASSMIQPGLGTFFGQGTRLTVV.

Concerning this clone: Different DNA sequences within this sample yield the same CDR3. V usage is TRBV9 and J usage is TRBJ1-1; a possible D gene is TRBD1 (5 bases). The V gene lost 2 bases and the J gene lost 6 bases, with 8 bases spanning the gap. The CDR3 is 12 amino acids. Germline V lookup: CDR1 SGDLS, CDR2 YYNGEE. The CDR3 spells CASSVGGAEAFF. The DNA for the CDR3 is TGTGCCAGCAGCGTTGGAGGGGCTGAAGCTTTCTTT.

This chain uses TRBV19 with TRBJ2-3; TRBD2 matches 8 bases. V dropped 5 bases and J dropped 2; count of bases not matched to a gene: 12. CDR1 is LNHDA and CDR2 is SQIVND in the germline V gene (reference sequence). This CDR3 region has 17 residues. In nucleotides, the CDR3 is TGTGCCAGTAGTTTCCGAGCCGTTAGCGGGAACACAGATACGCAGTATTTT. Encoded protein: CASSFRAVSGNTDTQYF.

The V gene is TRBV18, the J gene TRBJ2-7; D is perhaps TRBD1 (6 bases). Germline CDR1 reads KGHSH; CDR2 reads LQKENI. This CDR3 region has 16 residues. V was shortened by 3 bases and J by 4 bases, with 19 bases between the two germline ends. DNA of the CDR3: TGTGCCAGCTCACCTCGAGGGACACCGGAAGGATACGAGCAGTACTTC. Its translation: CASSPRGTPEGYEQYF.

This chain connects TRBV11-2 to TRBJ1-4, with TRBD1 identical over 7 bases. Germline values: CDR1 SGHAT, CDR2 FQNNGV. V dropped 4 bases and J dropped 9; count of bases not matched to a gene: 11. The CDR3 is 15 residues long. CDR3: CASSSQTGLTKKLFF. DNA of the CDR3: TGTGCCAGCAGCTCCCAGACAGGGTTGACGAAAAAACTGTTTTTT.

This chain links TRBV28 with TRBJ2-3, with 11 nucleotides matching TRBD1. The CDR3 extends over 14 amino acids. Looked up from germline, CDR1 is MDHEN and CDR2 is SYDVKM. V trimming: 5 bases; J trimming: 6 bases; junction bases outside the gene matches: 4. In nucleotides, the CDR3 is TGTGCCAGCAGTACGGACAGGGGGCAGGATACGCAGTATTTT. The encoded protein is CASSTDRGQDTQYF.